These 14 T cell receptor beta chains share one sample of origin, sequenced in a study of spatial heterogeneity in lung cancer. Using its own MiXCR run on the 5' RACE reads, TCRdb lists one record per CDR3 protein. Here the sample spans around 60,000 distinct CDR3 sequences, about 8% being singletons. Time point here: sample taken at primary tumor resection. Sequencing covered unsorted whole RNA taken from tumor, nontumor lung or frozen PBMC. The specimen comprised PBMCs, sampled at surgery. These receptors were obtained from a female donor with early-stage non-small cell lung cancer.

This clonotype was recorded at least ten times. This rearrangement joins TRBV27 to TRBJ2-3; no clear D. V lost 2 bases, J lost 2 bases, and 5 bases lay in between. The CDR3 extends over 13 amino acids. Germline CDR1 reads MNHEY; CDR2 reads SMNVEV (reference sequence). The DNA for the CDR3 is TGTGCCAGCAGTTTAGCAGTCACAGATACGCAGTATTTT. Protein product: CASSLAVTDTQYF.

The chain employs TRBV27 and TRBJ2-5; no definite D call. V was clipped by 0 bases and J by 2 bases, with 10 bases between them. Germline CDR1 MNHEY, CDR2 SMNVEV (reference sequence). This CDR3 has 15 residues. The CDR3 spells CASSLSANPQETQYF. DNA for the CDR3: TGTGCCAGCAGTTTATCGGCGAATCCACAAGAGACCCAGTACTTC.

This chain links TRBV12-5 with TRBJ2-1, with D possibly being TRBD1 (5 bases). In germline, CDR1 is LGHNT, CDR2 FRNRAP. The CDR3 has 12 residues. V lost 1 base and J lost 7, with 5 bases in between. CDR3: CASGLDRNEQFF. The DNA of the CDR3 is TGTGCTAGTGGTTTGGACAGGAATGAGCAGTTCTTC.

The rearrangement joins TRBV20-1 to TRBJ2-3; 7 nucleotides align to TRBD2. Germline-derived CDR1 and CDR2 are DFQATT and SNEGSKA (reference sequence). This CDR3 spans 14 amino acids. V lost 2 bases, J lost 5 bases, and 7 bases stayed unmatched. This chain's CDR3 is CSARLAGEGDTQYF. The CDR3 nucleotides read TGCAGTGCTAGATTGGCGGGGGAGGGAGATACGCAGTATTTT.

The J gene is TRBJ2-5, the V gene TRBV9; 11 nucleotides align to TRBD1. Germline V gene lookup returns CDR1 SGDLS and CDR2 YYNGEE. The CDR3 loop spans 15 amino acids. With 6 bases clipped from V and 5 bases from J, the junction kept 9 bases outside the gene matches. The CDR3 loop is CASTSGQGARETQYF. CDR3 sequence (DNA): TGTGCCAGCACCTCAGGACAGGGGGCGAGGGAGACCCAGTACTTC. The full variable domain, rest sourced from reference TRBV9 and TRBJ2-5, is DSGVTQTPKHLITATGQRVTLRCSPRSGDLSVYWYQQSLDQGLQFLIQYYNGEERAKGNILERFSAQQFPDLHSELNLSSLELGDSALYFCASTSGQGARETQYFGPGTRLLVL.

V is TRBV11-1 and J is TRBJ1-6; D is undetermined. The CDR3 runs 13 residues. Trimming took off 0 bases at V and 10 bases at J, with 7 bases between the two ends. The V gene's germline CDR1 is SGHAT and CDR2 FQDESV (reference sequence). The chain's CDR3 is CASSLAGNSPLHF. For the CDR3, the DNA is TGTGCCAGCAGCTTAGCAGGGAACTCACCCCTCCACTTT. Full variable domain (outside the CDR3, taken from reference TRBV11-1 and TRBJ1-6): EAEVAQSPRYKITEKSQAVAFWCDPISGHATLYWYRQILGQGPELLVQFQDESVVDDSQLPKDRFSAERLKGVDSTLKIQPAELGDSAMYLCASSLAGNSPLHFGNGTRLTVT.

The rearrangement joins TRBV20-1 to TRBJ1-2, with 7 bases matching TRBD1. The V segment lost 2 bases and the J segment 3 bases; nucleotides outside the gene matches: 9. This CDR3 has 15 residues. Germline lookup yields CDR1 DFQATT and CDR2 SNEGSKA (reference sequence). CDR3 bases: TGCAGTGCTAGAAATTATGCAGGGGGGGACTATGGCTACACCTTC. Protein sequence: CSARNYAGGDYGYTF.

This clonotype was counted many times. This rearrangement joins TRBV14 to TRBJ1-6; D is unresolved. V lost 0 bases, J lost 10 bases, and 19 bases lay in between. Germline-derived CDR1 and CDR2 are SGHDN and FVKESK. This CDR3 contains 17 residues. The CDR3 here is CASSQDLVPHPGSPLHF. The CDR3 DNA follows: TGTGCCAGCAGCCAAGATCTTGTCCCTCACCCGGGGTCACCCCTCCACTTT.

The gene calls are TRBV6-5 and TRBJ1-3; 7 nucleotides agree with TRBD1. The CDR3 covers 15 residues. Germline loops: CDR1 MNHEY, CDR2 SVGAGI. The junction had 4 bases not matched to a gene; V was cut back by 5 bases and J by 0 bases. The CDR3 DNA follows: TGTGCCAGCAGTCAGACAGGGAACTCTGGAAACACCATATATTTT. This codes for CASSQTGNSGNTIYF.

This clonotype was seen a handful of times. This chain uses TRBV6-4 with TRBJ2-1, with a tentative D call TRBD2 (5 bases). Trimming took 7 bases from V and 0 from J, leaving 10 bases between them. Germline CDR1 and CDR2: MRHNA and SNTAGT. This CDR3 region has 14 residues. In DNA, the CDR3 is TGTGCCAGCAAGCCGGGGAGCTCCTACAATGAGCAGTTCTTC. This codes for CASKPGSSYNEQFF.

This clonotype came up a few times. V is TRBV19 and J is TRBJ1-5; no clear D gene. CDR1 is LNHDA and CDR2 is SQIVND in the germline V gene (reference sequence). The length of the CDR3 is 13 residues. V lost 0 bases and J lost 9, with 9 bases in between. CDR3 region: CASSIDREMPQHF. CDR3 coding DNA: TGTGCCAGTAGTATAGATCGTGAAATGCCCCAGCATTTT.

This clonotype was seen only once. A much larger clonotype is one base distant, so this may be a read error. The rearrangement links TRBV20-1 to TRBJ1-3; D gene uncertain. The CDR3 has 15 residues. Germline V CDR1 and CDR2: DFQATT, SNEGSKA (reference sequence). For the CDR3, the DNA is TGCAGTGCTCCAATCGGGTCCGACTCTGGAAACACCAAATATTTT. Protein product: CSAPIGSDSGNTKYF.

This chain joins TRBV12-3 or TRBV12-4 and TRBJ2-5; unclear D gene. The length of the CDR3 is 11 residues. V dropped 6 bases and J dropped 6 bases, with 8 bases sitting between them. CDR3 sequence (DNA): TGTGCCAGCAGCCCCCAGAAGACCCAGTACTTC. Translated, it gives CASSPQKTQYF.

The rearrangement uses TRBV6-2 or TRBV6-3 and TRBJ2-5, with D possibly being TRBD2 (5 bases). CDR1 and CDR2 (germline): MNHEY, SVGEGT. The CDR3 is 13 amino acids. CDR3 in DNA: TGTGCGGGCAAGAGGGCAGCACAAGAGACCCAGTACTTC. It codes for CAGKRAAQETQYF.